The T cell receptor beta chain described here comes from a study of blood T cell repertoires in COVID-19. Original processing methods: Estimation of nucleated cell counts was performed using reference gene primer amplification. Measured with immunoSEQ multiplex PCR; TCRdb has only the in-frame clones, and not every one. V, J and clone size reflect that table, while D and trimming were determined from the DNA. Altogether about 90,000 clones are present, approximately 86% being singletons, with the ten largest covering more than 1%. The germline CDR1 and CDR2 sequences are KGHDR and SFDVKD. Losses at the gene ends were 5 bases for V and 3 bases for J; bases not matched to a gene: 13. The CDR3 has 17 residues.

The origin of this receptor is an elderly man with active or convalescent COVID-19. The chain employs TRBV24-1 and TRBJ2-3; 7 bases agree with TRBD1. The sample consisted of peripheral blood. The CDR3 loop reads CATSATNLGQITDTQYF. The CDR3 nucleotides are TGTGCCACCAGTGCCACAAACTTGGGACAGATTACAGATACGCAGTATTTT.